This TCR beta chain stems from a study of blood T cell repertoires in COVID-19. Across the whole study: Italy, Spain and the United States were the sources of the convalescent and acute COVID-19 samples. PBMCs, B-cell-depleted T cells, or T cells provided the cDNA or gDNA that made up the material.

The CDR3 contains 14 residues. Germline V CDR1 and CDR2: LGHDT, YNNKEL (reference sequence). V dropped 0 bases and J dropped 0 bases, with 3 bases sitting between them. In the authors' workflow: Reference gene primer amplification yielded estimated nucleated cell counts. Profiling relied on immunoSEQ multiplex PCR, and the TCRdb table lists in-frame clones only, not all of them. That table gives V, J and clone size, and the DNA gave D and trimming. The data hold under 400,000 clones, with 90% observed a single time. J is TRBJ1-5 and V is TRBV3-1 (or the pseudogene TRBV3-2); D gene uncertain. This receptor was identified in a man in his late teens or twenties with active or convalescent COVID-19. The specimen was peripheral blood. CDR3 in amino acids: CASSQDSSNQPQHF. CDR3 nucleotide sequence: TGTGCCAGCAGCCAAGACAGTAGCAATCAGCCCCAGCATTTT.